This record concerns one T cell receptor beta chain sequence. The antigen remains undetermined. PCR primers comprised 60 Vbeta and 13 Jbeta primers. The assay was immunoSEQ multiplex PCR, and TCRdb's table has in-frame clones only and misses some. The sample consists of 140,000 to 150,000 clones, 78% of them appearing once. The data were taken from a study of cytomegalovirus exposure and HLA in healthy donors. Study-wide points: Most CMV-associated TCR beta chains were later found to appear HLA-restricted.

Sequenced: PBMCs. The TCR originated in a female donor in good health and CMV-seronegative.

CDR3 sequence (DNA): TGCGCCAGCAGCGATGGTCCGGCGGAGGGCTACACCTTC. Amino acid sequence: CASSDGPAEGYTF. The genes are TRBV10-2 and TRBJ1-2; D is unclear. The CDR3 loop spans 13 amino acids. Germline V CDR1 and CDR2: WSHSY, SAAADI. Trimming removed 6 bases at V and 8 bases at J, with 16 bases between.